This TCR beta chain was documented in a study of identical twins. Overall study findings and caveats: Fewer insertions characterized abundant cord blood beta clonotypes, whereas memory repertoires showed none.

This clonotype occurred a few times. Its antigen remains unidentified. Between the trimmed V and J ends, which lost 2 bases and 2 bases, there was a span of 8 bases. The germline V gene has CDR1 SGHTA and CDR2 FQGTGA. The CDR3 spans 14 residues. Each CDR3 protein gets one entry after TCRdb re-called the 5' RACE reads with MiXCR. Here the sample spans around 490,000 distinct CDR3 sequences, around 24% being singletons. The sample was also linked to a second study, of yellow fever vaccine responses in identical twins.

The origin of this receptor is a woman between 18 and 29 years old in good health. This rearrangement joins TRBV7-3 to TRBJ2-3, with no clear D. Sequencing was done on a sample of CD4+ T cells sorted from blood. CDR3 residues: CASSLSPITDTQYF. In DNA, the CDR3 is TGTGCCAGCAGCTTATCGCCCATCACAGATACGCAGTATTTT.